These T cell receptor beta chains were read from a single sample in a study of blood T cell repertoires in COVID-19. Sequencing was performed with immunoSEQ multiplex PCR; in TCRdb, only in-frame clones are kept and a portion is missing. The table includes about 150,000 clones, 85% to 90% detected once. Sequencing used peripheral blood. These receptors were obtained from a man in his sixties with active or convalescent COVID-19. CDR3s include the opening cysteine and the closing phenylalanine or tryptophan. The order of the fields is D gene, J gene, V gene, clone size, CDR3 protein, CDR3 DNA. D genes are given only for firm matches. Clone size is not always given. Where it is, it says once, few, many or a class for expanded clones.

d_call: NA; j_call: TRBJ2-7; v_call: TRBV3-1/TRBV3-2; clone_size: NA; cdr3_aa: CASSQGEETGIYEQYF; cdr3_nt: TGTGCCAGCAGCCAAGGTGAGGAGACCGGCATATACGAGCAGTACTTC
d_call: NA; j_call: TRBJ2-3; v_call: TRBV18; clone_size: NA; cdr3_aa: CASSGAVLSTDTQYF; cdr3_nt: TGTGCCAGCTCCGGAGCAGTACTATCCACAGATACGCAGTATTTT
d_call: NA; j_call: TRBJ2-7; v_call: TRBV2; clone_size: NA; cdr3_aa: CASSEGDGRLYEQYF; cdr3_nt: TGTGCCAGCAGTGAGGGAGACGGCCGCCTTTACGAGCAGTACTTC
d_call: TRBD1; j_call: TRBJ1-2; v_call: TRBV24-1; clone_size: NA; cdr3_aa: CATSVGQGIGYTF; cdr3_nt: TGTGCCACCAGTGTGGGACAGGGGATCGGCTACACCTTC
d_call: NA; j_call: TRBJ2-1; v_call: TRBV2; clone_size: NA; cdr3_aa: CASSALANEQFF; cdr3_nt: TGTGCCAGCAGTGCACTAGCAAATGAGCAGTTCTTC
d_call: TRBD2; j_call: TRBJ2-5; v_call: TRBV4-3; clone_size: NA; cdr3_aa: CASRRRTSGDKIEKETQYF; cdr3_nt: TGCGCCAGCAGGCGTCGGACTAGCGGGGATAAAATAGAGAAAGAGACCCAGTACTTC
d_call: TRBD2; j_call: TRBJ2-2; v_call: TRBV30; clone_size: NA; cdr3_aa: CASGTSGRTGELFF; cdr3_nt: TGTGCCTCAGGTACTAGCGGGAGGACCGGGGAGCTGTTTTTT
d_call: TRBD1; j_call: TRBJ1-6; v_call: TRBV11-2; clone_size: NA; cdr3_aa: CASSLSGQINSPLHF; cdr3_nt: TGTGCCAGCAGCCTTTCGGGACAGATTAATTCACCCCTCCACTTT
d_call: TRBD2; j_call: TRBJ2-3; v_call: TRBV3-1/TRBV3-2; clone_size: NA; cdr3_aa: CASTTTSGAVADTQYF; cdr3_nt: TGTGCCAGTACTACTACTAGCGGGGCTGTAGCAGATACGCAGTATTTT
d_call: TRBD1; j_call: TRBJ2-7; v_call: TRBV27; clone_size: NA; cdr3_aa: CASSLPRDRVDEQYF; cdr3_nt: TGTGCCAGCAGTTTGCCCCGGGACAGGGTGGACGAGCAGTACTTC
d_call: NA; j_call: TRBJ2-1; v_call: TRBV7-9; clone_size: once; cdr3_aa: CASSLTSYNEQFF; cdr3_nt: TGTGCCAGCAGCTTGACATCCTACAATGAGCAGTTCTTC
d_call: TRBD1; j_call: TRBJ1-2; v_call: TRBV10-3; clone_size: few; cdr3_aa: CAIRPTGGNYGYTF; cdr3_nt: TGTGCCATCAGACCGACAGGGGGCAACTATGGCTACACCTTC
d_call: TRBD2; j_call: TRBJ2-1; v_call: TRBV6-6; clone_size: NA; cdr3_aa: CASSRDYNYNEQFF; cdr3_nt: TGTGCCAGCAGTCGGGACTACAACTACAATGAGCAGTTCTTC
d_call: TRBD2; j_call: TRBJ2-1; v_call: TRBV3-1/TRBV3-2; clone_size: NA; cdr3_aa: CASSTRLAGGEQFF; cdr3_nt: TGTGCCAGCAGCACCCGACTAGCGGGGGGTGAGCAGTTCTTC
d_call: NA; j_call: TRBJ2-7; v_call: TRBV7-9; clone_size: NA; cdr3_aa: CASSLLGEKTYEQYF; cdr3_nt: TGTGCCAGCAGCCTCCTAGGCGAAAAAACCTACGAGCAGTACTTC
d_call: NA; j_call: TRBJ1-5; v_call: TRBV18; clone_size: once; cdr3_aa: CASSPHKDQPQHF; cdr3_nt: TGTGCCAGCTCACCCCACAAAGATCAGCCCCAGCATTTT
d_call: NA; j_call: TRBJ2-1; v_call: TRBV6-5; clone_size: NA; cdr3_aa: CASNSYRSGEQFF; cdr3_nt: TGTGCCAGCAACTCCTACCGAAGCGGTGAGCAGTTCTTC
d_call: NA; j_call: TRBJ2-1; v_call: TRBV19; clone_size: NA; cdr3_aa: CASSRGGTGGNEQFF; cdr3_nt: TGTGCCAGTAGTAGGGGGGGGACAGGAGGAAATGAGCAGTTCTTC
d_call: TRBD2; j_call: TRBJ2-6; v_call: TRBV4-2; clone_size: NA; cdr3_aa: CASSQGNSGGSGANVLTF; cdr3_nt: TGTGCCAGCAGCCAAGGCAATAGCGGGGGTTCTGGGGCCAACGTCCTGACTTTC
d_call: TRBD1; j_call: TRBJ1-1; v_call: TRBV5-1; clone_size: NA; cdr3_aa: CASSTGPGGTEAFF; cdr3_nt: TGCGCCAGCAGCACGGGACCAGGGGGCACTGAAGCTTTCTTT
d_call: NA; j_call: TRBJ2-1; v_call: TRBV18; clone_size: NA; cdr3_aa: CASSPPSREQFF; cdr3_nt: TGTGCCAGCTCACCCCCCTCTAGGGAGCAGTTCTTC
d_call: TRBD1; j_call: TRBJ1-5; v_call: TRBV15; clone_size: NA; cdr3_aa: CATSREGAKQPQHF; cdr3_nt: TGTGCCACCAGCCGCGAGGGGGCGAAACAGCCCCAGCATTTT
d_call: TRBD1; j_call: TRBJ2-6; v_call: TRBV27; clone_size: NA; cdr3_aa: CASSKLQGASGANVLTF; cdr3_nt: TGTGCCAGCAGCAAGCTCCAGGGGGCATCTGGGGCCAACGTCCTGACTTTC
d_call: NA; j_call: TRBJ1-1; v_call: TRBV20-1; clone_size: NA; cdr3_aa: CSASSPMNTEAFF; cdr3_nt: TGCAGTGCTAGTTCCCCTATGAACACTGAAGCTTTCTTT
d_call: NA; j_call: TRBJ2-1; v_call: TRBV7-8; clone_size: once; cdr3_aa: CASSYREAHNEQFF; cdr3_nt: TGTGCCAGCAGCTATAGAGAAGCCCACAATGAGCAGTTCTTC
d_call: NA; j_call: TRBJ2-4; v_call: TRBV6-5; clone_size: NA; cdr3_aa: CASKVDWMNIQYF; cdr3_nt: TGTGCCAGCAAGGTCGACTGGATGAACATTCAGTACTTC
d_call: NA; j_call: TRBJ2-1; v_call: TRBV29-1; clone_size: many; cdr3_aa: CSARWTPLLLYNEQFF; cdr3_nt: TGCAGCGCCCGTTGGACTCCCCTATTACTATACAATGAGCAGTTCTTC
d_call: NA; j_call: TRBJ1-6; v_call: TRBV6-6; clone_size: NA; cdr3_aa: CASISSAGEHSPLHF; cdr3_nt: TGTGCCAGCATCAGTTCGGCGGGCGAGCATTCACCCCTCCACTTT
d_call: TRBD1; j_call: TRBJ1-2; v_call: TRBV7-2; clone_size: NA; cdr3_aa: CASSSEPGQGTKGYTF; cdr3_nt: TGTGCCAGCAGCTCTGAACCGGGACAGGGGACAAAAGGCTACACCTTC
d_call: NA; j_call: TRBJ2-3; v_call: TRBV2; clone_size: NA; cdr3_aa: CASSTPGGSSTDTQYF; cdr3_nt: TGTGCCAGCAGTACCCCCGGAGGGTCTAGCACAGATACGCAGTATTTT
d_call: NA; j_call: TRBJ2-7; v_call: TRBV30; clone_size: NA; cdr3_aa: CAWSPDAYEQYF; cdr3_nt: TGTGCCTGGAGTCCAGATGCCTACGAGCAGTACTTC
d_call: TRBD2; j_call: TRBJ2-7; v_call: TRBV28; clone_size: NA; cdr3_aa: CASSLGVGAGGYEQYF; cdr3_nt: TGTGCCAGCAGTTTAGGGGTCGGCGCGGGAGGGTACGAGCAGTACTTC
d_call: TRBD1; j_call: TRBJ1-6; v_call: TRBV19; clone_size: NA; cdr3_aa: CASSEGDRRTTPLHF; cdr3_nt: TGTGCCAGTAGTGAAGGGGACAGGCGAACGACGCCCCTCCACTTT
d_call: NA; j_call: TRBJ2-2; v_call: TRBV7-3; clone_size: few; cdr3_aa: CASSLRNTGELFF; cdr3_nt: TGTGCCAGCAGCTTGAGGAACACCGGGGAGCTGTTTTTT
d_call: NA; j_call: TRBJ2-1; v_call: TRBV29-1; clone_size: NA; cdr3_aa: CSVSGGGHYNEQFF; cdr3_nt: TGCAGCGTTTCGGGAGGGGGCCACTACAATGAGCAGTTCTTC
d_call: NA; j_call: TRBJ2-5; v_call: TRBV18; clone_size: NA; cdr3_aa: CASSPSGETQYF; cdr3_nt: TGTGCCAGCTCACCCAGCGGGGAGACCCAGTACTTC
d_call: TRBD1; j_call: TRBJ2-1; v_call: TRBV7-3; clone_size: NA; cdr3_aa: CASSSRTGSSYNEQFF; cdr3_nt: TGTGCCAGCAGCTCCAGGACAGGGAGCTCCTACAATGAGCAGTTCTTC
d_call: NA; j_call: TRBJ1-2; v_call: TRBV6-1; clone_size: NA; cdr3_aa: CASSEVGNLYGYTF; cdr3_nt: TGTGCCAGCAGTGAAGTTGGCAACCTCTATGGCTACACCTTC
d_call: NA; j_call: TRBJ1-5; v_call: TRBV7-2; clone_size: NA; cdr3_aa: CASSSPYSNQPQHF; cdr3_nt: TGTGCCAGCAGCTCCCCTTATAGCAATCAGCCCCAGCATTTT
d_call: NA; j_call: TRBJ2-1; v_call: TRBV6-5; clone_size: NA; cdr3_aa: CASSYEGADGNEQFF; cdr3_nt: TGTGCCAGCAGTTACGAGGGAGCCGACGGAAATGAGCAGTTCTTC
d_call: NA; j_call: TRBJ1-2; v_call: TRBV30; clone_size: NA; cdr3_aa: CAWRPGQSFYGYTF; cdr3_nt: TGTGCCTGGAGGCCGGGACAAAGCTTCTATGGCTACACCTTC
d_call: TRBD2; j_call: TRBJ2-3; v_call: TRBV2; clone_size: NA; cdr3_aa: CASRGTSGAGDTQYF; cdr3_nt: TGTGCCAGCAGAGGGACTAGCGGGGCCGGGGATACGCAGTATTTT